This T cell receptor (beta chain) was profiled in a study of T cells in Graves' hyperthyroidism and ophthalmopathy. Germline V CDR1 and CDR2: SEHNR, FQNEAQ (reference sequence). Trimming removed 4 bases from V and 4 bases from J, with 17 bases in between. The CDR3 contains 15 residues. Diagnoses were made from clinical symptoms, serum measures (thyroxine and TRAb), thyroid ultrasound and orbital computed tomography. TCR beta CDR3 regions were amplified from RNA. Carried out on the TCR CDR3, a first-round RT-PCR used the HTBI primer set. TCRdb re-called the multiplex PCR reads through MiXCR, storing one row per CDR3 protein. There are almost 600,000 distinct CDR3 sequences in the sample; approximately 15% occur only once, and less than 6% lies in the top ten.

The sample comprised blood. The TCR was taken from a woman aged 30 to 39 with Graves' hyperthyroidism that later progressed to Graves' ophthalmopathy. The chain uses TRBV7-9 and TRBJ2-7; D is possibly TRBD2 (5 bases). CDR3 in DNA: TGTGCCAGCAGCTCAGGCCCAAGGGAGACGTACGAGCAGTACTTC. It is translated as CASSSGPRETYEQYF.